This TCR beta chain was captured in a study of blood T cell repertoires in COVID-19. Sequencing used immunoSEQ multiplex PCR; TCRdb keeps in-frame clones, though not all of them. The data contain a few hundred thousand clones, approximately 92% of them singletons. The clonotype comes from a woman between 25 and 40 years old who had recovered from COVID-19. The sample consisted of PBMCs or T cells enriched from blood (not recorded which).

CDR3 region: CASSLGGPVSEEQYF. The DNA of the CDR3 is TGTGCCAGCAGCCTCGGAGGGCCAGTCTCAGAAGAGCAGTACTTC. This chain joins TRBV11-2 and TRBJ2-7, with D tentatively TRBD2 (6 bases). Germline V lookup: CDR1 SGHAT, CDR2 FQNNGV. V gave up 5 bases and J gave up 7 bases, with 21 bases separating them. The CDR3 runs to 15 residues.